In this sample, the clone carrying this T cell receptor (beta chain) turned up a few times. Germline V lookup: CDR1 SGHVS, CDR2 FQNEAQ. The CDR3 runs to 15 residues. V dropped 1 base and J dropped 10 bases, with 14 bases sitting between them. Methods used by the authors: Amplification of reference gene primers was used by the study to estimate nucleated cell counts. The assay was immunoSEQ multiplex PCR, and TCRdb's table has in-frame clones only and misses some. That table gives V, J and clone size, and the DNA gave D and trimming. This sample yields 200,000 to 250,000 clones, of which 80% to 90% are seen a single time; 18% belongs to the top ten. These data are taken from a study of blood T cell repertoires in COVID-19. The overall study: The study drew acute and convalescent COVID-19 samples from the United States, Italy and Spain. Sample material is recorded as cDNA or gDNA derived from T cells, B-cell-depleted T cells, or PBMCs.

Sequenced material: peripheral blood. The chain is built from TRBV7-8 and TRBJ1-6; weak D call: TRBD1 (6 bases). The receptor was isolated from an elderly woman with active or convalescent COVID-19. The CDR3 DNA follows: TGTGCCAGCAGCTTAGGACAGGCCTCCGGATCACCCCTCCACTTT. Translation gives CASSLGQASGSPLHF.